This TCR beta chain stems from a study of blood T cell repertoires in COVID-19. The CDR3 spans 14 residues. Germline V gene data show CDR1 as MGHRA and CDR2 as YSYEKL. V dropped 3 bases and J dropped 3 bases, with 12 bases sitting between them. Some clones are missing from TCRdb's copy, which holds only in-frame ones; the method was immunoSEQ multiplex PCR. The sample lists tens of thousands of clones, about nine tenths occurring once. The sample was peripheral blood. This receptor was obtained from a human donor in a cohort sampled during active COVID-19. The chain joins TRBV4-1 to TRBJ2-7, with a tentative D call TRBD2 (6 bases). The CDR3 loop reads CASSHPWGDYEQYF. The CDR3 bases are TGCGCCAGCAGCCACCCCTGGGGGGACTACGAGCAGTACTTC.